One and the same sample provided the 6 T cell receptor beta chains below, sequenced in a study of radiotherapy plus CTLA-4 blockade in lung cancer. The table came from immunoSEQ multiplex PCR; TCRdb's copy has only in-frame clones and leaves some out. The table lists 95,000 to 150,000 clones, about 87% of them singletons. This specimen consisted of peripheral blood, obtained from a patient treated with radiotherapy plus ipilimumab. The receptors derive from a human donor with non-small cell lung cancer that progressed on radiotherapy plus ipilimumab.

Concerning this clone: The same CDR3 arises from other DNA sequences in this sample as well. This rearrangement joins TRBV27 to TRBJ2-3; no firm D call. The CDR3 runs 14 residues. Trimming took off 5 bases at V and 1 base at J, with 10 bases between the two ends. Germline values: CDR1 MNHEY, CDR2 SMNVEV (reference sequence). The CDR3 loop reads CASSRQVRTDTQYF. Written as DNA, the CDR3 is TGTGCCAGCAGTCGGCAGGTCCGCACAGATACGCAGTATTTT.

This sequence joins TRBV6-6 and TRBJ2-1; 14 nucleotides match TRBD2. CDR1 and CDR2 from the germline V gene are MNHNY and SVGAGI (reference sequence). The CDR3 spans 16 residues. The trim removed 2 bases at V and 5 bases at J, leaving 2 bases unmatched. The CDR3 sequence is CASSYGTSGRHNEQFF. CDR3 nucleotide sequence: TGTGCCAGCAGTTACGGGACTAGCGGGAGACACAATGAGCAGTTCTTC.

This clone was observed a few times. This chain uses TRBV4-1 with TRBJ1-2; 7 bases align to TRBD1. This CDR3 spans 14 amino acids. Germline CDR1 MGHRA, CDR2 YSYEKL. The ends lost 1 base at V and 8 bases at J; junction bases unmatched: 7. CDR3 DNA sequence: TGCGCCAGCAGCCAAGTGAGGGGGCTGGAGGGCTACACCTTC. This gives the protein CASSQVRGLEGYTF.

The J gene is TRBJ2-1, the V gene TRBV2; no firm D call. Between the trimmed V and J ends, which lost 5 bases and 8 bases, there was a span of 10 bases. The CDR3 is 12 residues long. Germline assignment: CDR1 SNHLY and CDR2 FYNNEI. The chain's CDR3 is CASSRSNHEQFF. CDR3 nucleotides: TGTGCCAGCAGTCGGAGTAATCATGAGCAGTTCTTC.

The chain combines TRBV4-1 with TRBJ1-4, with a tentative D call TRBD1 (5 bases). This CDR3 has 15 amino acids. Deletions cut 4 bases from V and 4 bases from J, with 13 bases between. Germline V gene sequence: CDR1 MGHRA, CDR2 YSYEKL. The CDR3 sequence is CASSRIRDFNEKLFF. CDR3 nucleotide sequence: TGCGCCAGCAGCCGCATCCGGGACTTTAATGAAAAACTGTTTTTT.

CDR3 sequence (DNA): TGTGCCACCAGCAGAGACAGAGATACGCAGTATTTT. Translation gives CATSRDRDTQYF. The chain recombines TRBV15 with TRBJ2-3; no reliable D call. There are 12 residues in the CDR3. The germline gives CDR1 LNHNV, CDR2 YYDKDF (reference sequence). V lost 0 bases to trimming and J lost 5 bases, with 3 bases between them.